The sequence of this TCR beta chain was determined in a study of blood T cell repertoires in COVID-19. As for the study in general: The cDNA or gDNA used as material had been derived from T cells, B-cell-depleted T cells, or PBMCs.

The CDR3 length is 15 residues. The germline V gene has CDR1 LNHDA and CDR2 SQIVND (reference sequence). V gave up 5 bases and J gave up 0 bases, with 8 bases separating them. Method: immunoSEQ multiplex PCR; TCRdb's copy keeps in-frame clones and lacks some. Seen here are 250,000 to 300,000 clones, about 82% observed once, and the top ten hold 4.5% to 6%. V and J are TRBV19 and TRBJ2-6; D remains ambiguous. Sequencing input: peripheral blood. The sequence was obtained from a man aged 50-59 years with active or convalescent COVID-19. CDR3 protein: CASSPLSSGANVLTF. CDR3 nucleotide sequence: TGTGCCAGTAGTCCGCTAAGCTCTGGGGCCAACGTCCTGACTTTC.